The 13 T cell receptor beta chains reported below all come from one sample, sequenced in a study of T-cell reconstitution after alpha-beta-depleted transplantation in children. Construction of the TCRbeta library involved unique molecular identifiers. TCRdb used MiXCR to reprocess the PCR reads, holding one entry per CDR3 protein. The sample consists of about 610,000 distinct CDR3 sequences, about 10% of them appearing once. Sequencing used PBMCs from the stem cell graft donor, obtained from the stem cell graft. The receptors were gathered from a human donor who donated a stem cell graft to a child with acute myeloid leukemia.

This clonotype was observed a few times. The chain combines TRBV11-3 with TRBJ1-3, with D possibly being TRBD1 (5 bases). CDR3 length: 13 amino acids. The V end was cut by 6 bases, the J end by 4 bases, with 10 bases between. From germline, CDR1 is SGHNT and CDR2 YENEEA. The CDR3 coding sequence is TGTGCCAGCAGATTAAACAGGGGAAACACCATATATTTT. Protein sequence: CASRLNRGNTIYF.

There are a few counts of this clonotype. V and J are TRBV28 and TRBJ2-6, with unresolved D. The V and J ends lost 5 bases and 0 bases respectively, with 8 bases between them. The germline V gene encodes CDR1 MDHEN and CDR2 SYDVKM. The CDR3 runs 15 residues. CDR3 in amino acids: CASSVQYSGANVLTF. CDR3 bases: TGTGCCAGCAGTGTCCAGTACTCTGGGGCCAACGTCCTGACTTTC.

The chain joins TRBV11-3 to TRBJ2-3, with 7 bases fitting TRBD2. This CDR3 spans 15 amino acids. Germline lookup yields CDR1 SGHNT and CDR2 YENEEA. Unmatched junction bases numbered 4, after V lost 2 bases and J lost 2 bases. In DNA, the CDR3 is TGTGCCAGCAGCTTAAGAGCGGGAAACACAGATACGCAGTATTTT. Protein: CASSLRAGNTDTQYF. Looking up the rest from reference TRBV11-3 and TRBJ2-3 gives the full variable domain: EAGVVQSPRYKIIEKKQPVAFWCNPISGHNTLYWYLQNLGQGPELLIRYENEEAVDDSQLPKDRFSAERLKGVDSTLKIQPAELGDSAVYLCASSLRAGNTDTQYFGPGTRLTVL.

The chain carries TRBV29-1 and TRBJ1-1; TRBD1 is a possible D gene (6 bases). Germline V CDR1 and CDR2: SQVTM, ANQGSEA. The V end lost 2 bases, the J end lost 0 bases, and 10 bases lay between the germline ends. The CDR3 covers 14 residues. CDR3 residues: CSVETGHMNTEAFF. The CDR3 DNA is TGCAGCGTTGAAACGGGACATATGAACACTGAAGCTTTCTTT.

The chain couples TRBV12-3 or TRBV12-4 to TRBJ2-1; 8 bases fit TRBD2. V gave up 9 bases and J gave up 7 bases; unmatched junction bases: 8. The CDR3 extends over 13 amino acids. The CDR3 DNA reads TGTGCCAGTTCTCCGGGGGGGATTAATGAGCAGTTCTTC. This translates into CASSPGGINEQFF.

The table lists this clonotype with a count of one. The chain couples TRBV20-1 to TRBJ2-5, with 10 nucleotides matching TRBD1. V lost 6 bases and J lost 5; bases outside the gene matches: 12. There are 15 residues in the CDR3. Germline lookup yields CDR1 DFQATT and CDR2 SNEGSKA (reference sequence). The CDR3 nucleotides are TGCAGTGCCGGAACCGGGACAGGGGAATTGGAGACCCAGTACTTC. Translation gives CSAGTGTGELETQYF.

V usage is TRBV5-1 and J usage is TRBJ2-1, with a possible D match to TRBD2 (6 bases). Germline assignment: CDR1 SGHRS and CDR2 YFSETQ. V lost 6 bases and J lost 6, with 10 bases in between. This CDR3 is 12 amino acids long. The CDR3 bases are TGCGCCAGCACCGAGACTAGCAATGAGCAGTTCTTC. Protein product: CASTETSNEQFF.

This rearrangement joins TRBV2 to TRBJ1-5, with 7 bases matching TRBD1. The CDR3 has 13 residues. Germline values: CDR1 SNHLY, CDR2 FYNNEI. Trimming at V came to 4 bases and at J to 11 bases, leaving 8 bases not matched to a gene. In DNA form, the CDR3 reads TGTGCCAGCAGTGGACAGCCGCAGGGGGCCCAGCATTTT. Residues: CASSGQPQGAQHF.

This clonotype was seen only a few times. V and J are TRBV20-1 and TRBJ2-1, with a tentative D call TRBD2 (5 bases). Between the trimmed V and J ends, which lost 1 base and 10 bases, there was a span of 17 bases. Germline assignment: CDR1 DFQATT and CDR2 SNEGSKA (reference sequence). The CDR3 has 14 residues. CDR3 bases: TGCAGTGCTAGAGGGGGAGTTCTTAATACGGAGCAGTTCTTC. Encoded protein: CSARGGVLNTEQFF.

Comment on this clonotype: This clone may be a read error of a much larger clone one base away. The final CDR3 position lacks the conserved phenylalanine or tryptophan, pointing to a likely read error. The V gene is TRBV29-1, the J gene TRBJ1-2; a weak D match, TRBD1 (6 bases). V lost 5 bases, J lost 8 bases, and 12 bases lay in between. Per the germline V gene, CDR1 is SQVTM and CDR2 is ANQGSEA. There are 11 residues in the CDR3. The CDR3 DNA sequence: TGCAGCGTTAATACAGGGCGCGGCTACACCCTC. Translated, it gives CSVNTGRGYTL.

This clonotype has just a few counts. The chain carries TRBV29-1 and TRBJ2-3, with D tentatively TRBD2 (6 bases). Trimming cost V 4 bases and J 4 bases, with 9 bases left between them. CDR3 length: 12 amino acids. Germline CDR1 is SQVTM and CDR2 is ANQGSEA. Here the CDR3 reads CSVAGGPDTQYF. CDR3 sequence (DNA): TGCAGCGTTGCAGGAGGGCCAGATACGCAGTATTTT.

V usage is TRBV29-1 and J usage is TRBJ1-2; D is uncertain. This CDR3 spans 11 amino acids. Looked up from germline, CDR1 is SQVTM and CDR2 is ANQGSEA. V gave up 6 bases and J gave up 4 bases, with 9 bases separating them. The CDR3 DNA follows: TGCAGCGTGTCATTGGCCTATGGCTACACCTTC. Its translation: CSVSLAYGYTF.

This clonotype was seen only a few times. The genes are TRBV20-1 and TRBJ1-1; D gene unclear. The length of the CDR3 is 13 residues. Trimming removed 6 bases at V and 0 bases at J, with 11 bases between. The V gene's germline CDR1 is DFQATT and CDR2 SNEGSKA (reference sequence). The CDR3 DNA reads as TGCAGTGCCCGAACGACACTGAACACTGAAGCTTTCTTT. Its protein is CSARTTLNTEAFF.